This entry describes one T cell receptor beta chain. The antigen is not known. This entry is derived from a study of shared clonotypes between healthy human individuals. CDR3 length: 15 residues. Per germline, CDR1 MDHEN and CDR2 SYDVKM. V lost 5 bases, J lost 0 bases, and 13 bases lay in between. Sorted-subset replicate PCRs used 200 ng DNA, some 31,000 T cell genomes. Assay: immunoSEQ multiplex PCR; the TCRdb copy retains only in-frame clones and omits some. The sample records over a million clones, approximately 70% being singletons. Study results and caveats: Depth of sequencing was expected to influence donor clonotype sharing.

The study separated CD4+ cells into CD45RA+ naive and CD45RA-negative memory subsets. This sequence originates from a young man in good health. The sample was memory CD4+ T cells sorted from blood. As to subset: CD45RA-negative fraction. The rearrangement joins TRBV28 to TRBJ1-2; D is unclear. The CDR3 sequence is CASSGPGPTNYGYTF. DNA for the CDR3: TGTGCCAGCAGTGGGCCCGGGCCTACTAACTATGGCTACACCTTC.